Following are 20 T cell receptor beta chains from one sample sequenced in a study of regulatory T cells in long-lasting Graves disease. iRepertoire HTBI primers and Arm-PCR of CDR3 regions built TCR beta libraries. TCRdb redid the calling of the multiplex PCR reads with MiXCR, one entry per CDR3 protein. This repertoire shows approximately 490,000 distinct CDR3 sequences, 15% to 20% found once; its top ten account for approximately 12%. Time point given: newly diagnosed GD, antithyroid drugs for less than 3 months. Researchers made the TCR library from RNA that was extracted from PBMCs. These data were likewise used in another study, on T cells in Graves' hyperthyroidism and ophthalmopathy.

This specimen was peripheral blood mononuclear cells (PBMCs), taken at new diagnosis, from a patient treated with antithyroid drugs. The receptors were sampled from a man aged 35-49 years with Graves disease.

The V call is TRBV19, the J call TRBJ2-3; the D gene is possibly TRBD2 (5 bases). The CDR3 is made up of 15 amino acids. V shed 4 bases and J shed 2 bases, with 13 bases lying between them. Germline V gene sequence: CDR1 LNHDA, CDR2 SQIVND (reference sequence). The CDR3 DNA is TGTGCCAGTAGTACAGCGGAACCTATCACAGATACGCAGTATTTT. Translated: CASSTAEPITDTQYF. Supplemented by reference TRBV19 and TRBJ2-3, the full variable domain reads DGGITQSPKYLFRKEGQNVTLSCEQNLNHDAMYWYRQDPGQGLRLIYYSQIVNDFQKGDIAEGYSVSREKKESFPLTVTSAQKNPTAFYLCASSTAEPITDTQYFGPGTRLTVL.

This clonotype has a count of ten or more. This chain joins TRBV24-1 and TRBJ2-2, with TRBD2 as a possible D gene (6 bases). Looked up from germline, CDR1 is KGHDR and CDR2 is SFDVKD. Trimming shortened V by 9 bases and J by 0 bases, and 13 bases separated the two germline ends. The CDR3 extends over 15 amino acids. CDR3 amino acids: CATAGAGPNTGELFF. CDR3 DNA sequence: TGTGCCACCGCTGGGGCGGGGCCGAACACCGGGGAGCTGTTTTTT.

This clonotype was seen repeatedly, ten times or more. CDR3 protein: CASSGEVAETQYF. DNA of the CDR3: TGTGCCAGCAGTGGGGAAGTAGCAGAGACCCAGTACTTC. The gene calls are TRBV28 and TRBJ2-5; D unclear. V lost 5 bases to trimming and J lost 4 bases, with 11 bases between them. The germline gives CDR1 MDHEN, CDR2 SYDVKM. There are 13 residues in the CDR3.

The chain carries TRBV5-1 and TRBJ2-7; TRBD1 is a possible D gene (5 bases). V lost 4 bases to trimming and J lost 0 bases, with 14 bases between them. The length of the CDR3 is 15 residues. Germline CDR1 is SGHRS and CDR2 is YFSETQ. Here the CDR3 DNA reads TGCGCCAGCAGCCCGGACAACGTCCACTCCTACGAGCAGTACTTC. Protein: CASSPDNVHSYEQYF.

This clonotype was counted many times. The J gene is TRBJ1-1, the V gene TRBV28; D not certain. CDR1 and CDR2 (germline): MDHEN, SYDVKM. This CDR3 is built from 16 residues. V was pared by 2 bases and J by 3 bases, with 16 bases between. For the CDR3, the DNA is TGTGCCAGCAGTTTAGAACTGCGATTAATCGACACTGAAGCTTTCTTT. Its translation is CASSLELRLIDTEAFF.

This clonotype was seen at least ten times. The chain carries TRBV12-5 and TRBJ2-5; 7 bases map to TRBD1. The CDR3 covers 13 residues. Unmatched junction bases numbered 0, after V lost 2 bases and J lost 3 bases. The germline gives CDR1 LGHNT, CDR2 FRNRAP. The CDR3 DNA follows: TGTGCTAGTGGTTTGACAGGGGAAGAGACCCAGTACTTC. Protein: CASGLTGEETQYF.

This clonotype was observed many times. V gene TRBV28 combines with J gene TRBJ2-5; D not resolved. The V and J ends lost 9 bases and 3 bases respectively, with 17 bases between them. The germline CDR1 and CDR2 sequences are MDHEN and SYDVKM. The CDR3 sequence is 14 residues long. The CDR3 DNA sequence: TGTGCCAGTACGTACGAGTTGAGAAAAGAGACCCAGTACTTC. It translates to CASTYELRKETQYF. The variable domain in full, with the rest retrieved from reference TRBV28 and TRBJ2-5, is DVKVTQSSRYLVKRTGEKVFLECVQDMDHENMFWYRQDPGLGLRLIYFSYDVKMKEKGDIPEGYSVSREKKERFSLILESASTNQTSMYLCASTYELRKETQYFGPGTRLLVL.

This clonotype was observed a handful of times. The chain employs TRBV6-1 and TRBJ2-1; D is unresolved. V lost 8 bases and J lost 5, with 10 bases in between. This CDR3 is built from 12 residues. The germline CDR1 and CDR2 sequences are MNHNS and SASEGT. In nucleotides, the CDR3 is TGTGCCAGCCTTTCGGGCCACAATGAGCAGTTCTTC. This translates into CASLSGHNEQFF.

On this clonotype itself: The junction departs from the called germline gene at one end, perhaps through a read error. The chain has TRBV2 and TRBJ2-1; TRBD2 matches 13 bases. The CDR3 loop spans 16 amino acids. Per the germline V gene, CDR1 is SNHLY and CDR2 is FYNNEI. CDR3 bases: TGTGCCAGCAGTCAAGGACTAGCGGGAGTTATTAGTGAGCAGTCCTTC. This codes for CASSQGLAGVISEQSF.

This chain connects TRBV12-3 or TRBV12-4 to TRBJ2-5; 8 positions match TRBD1. The CDR3 is 15 amino acids. Trimming took 4 bases from V and 4 from J; bases not matched to a gene: 8. Here the CDR3 DNA reads TGTGCCAGCAGTTATGAGCAGGGGGCCGCAGAGACCCAGTACTTC. Protein product: CASSYEQGAAETQYF.

V usage is TRBV12-3 or TRBV12-4 and J usage is TRBJ2-7; D unclear. With 6 bases removed from V and 2 bases from J, the gap between germline ends came to 14 bases. This CDR3 is 14 amino acids long. CDR3 sequence (DNA): TGTGCCAGCAGCCGCGACACGAACCCCTACGAGCAGTACTTC. The encoded protein is CASSRDTNPYEQYF.

The V gene is TRBV27, the J gene TRBJ2-7; 8 bases are a match to TRBD2. The CDR3 sequence is 11 residues long. Germline values: CDR1 MNHEY, CDR2 SMNVEV (reference sequence). Trimming took 6 bases from V and 12 from J; bases not matched to a gene: 7. CDR3 region: CASRRAGVWYF. The CDR3 DNA reads as TGTGCCAGCAGAAGAGCGGGAGTGTGGTACTTC.

As concerns this clonotype: This sequence may be a read error, since a much larger clone differs from it by one base. The V gene is TRBV30, the J gene TRBJ2-2; D unclear. CDR3 size: 12 residues. In germline, CDR1 is GTSNPN, CDR2 SVGIG (reference sequence). The CDR3, as DNA: TGTGCCTGGGGTGTAGTTCCCGGGGAGCTGTTTTTT. Translating it yields CAWGVVPGELFF.

This clonotype was found many times. The chain has TRBV2 and TRBJ2-5, with 11 bases identical to TRBD2. The J call may be in error: the DNA end matches TRBJ2-1 better. The CDR3 spans 14 residues. The V gene's germline CDR1 is SNHLY and CDR2 FYNNEI. The CDR3 DNA reads as TGTGCCAGCAGATCGGGACTAGCGGACAATGAGCAGTTCTTC. Translated: CASRSGLADNEQFF.

The sample holds many counts of this clonotype. The rearrangement uses TRBV11-2 and TRBJ2-1, with 9 bases lining up with TRBD2. The CDR3 extends over 17 amino acids. V lost 4 bases and J lost 3; bases outside the gene matches: 10. CDR1 and CDR2 from the germline V gene are SGHAT and FQNNGV. The CDR3 coding sequence is TGTGCCAGCAGCTCGACAAAGGGACTAGCTGACTACAATGAGCAGTTCTTC. It translates to CASSSTKGLADYNEQFF.

This clonotype showed up just a few times. The chain combines TRBV20-1 with TRBJ2-7, with a weak D call TRBD2 (5 bases). V was shortened by 4 bases and J by 4 bases, with 23 bases between the two germline ends. The CDR3 is 16 amino acids. Germline CDR1 reads DFQATT; CDR2 reads SNEGSKA (reference sequence). CDR3 DNA: TGCAGTGCTAATCCCGGGGAGAACTCGTGGGTTTACGAGCAGTACTTC. Protein product: CSANPGENSWVYEQYF.

The V and J genes are TRBV7-9 and TRBJ2-4, with 10 bases fitting TRBD2. V dropped 3 bases and J dropped 8; count of bases not matched to a gene: 19. The CDR3 totals 19 residues. CDR1 is SEHNR, CDR2 FQNEAQ, per germline (reference sequence). CDR3 residues: CASSFNRVASGRWWDIQYF. In nucleotides, the CDR3 is TGTGCCAGCAGCTTTAACAGGGTGGCTAGCGGGAGATGGTGGGACATTCAGTACTTC.

V gene TRBV27 combines with J gene TRBJ2-7, with TRBD2 matching 7 bases. The CDR3 totals 13 residues. V lost 1 base, J lost 4 bases, and 1 base stayed unmatched. Germline CDR1 MNHEY, CDR2 SMNVEV (reference sequence). The CDR3 is CASSLLGGYEQYF. For the CDR3, the DNA is TGTGCCAGCAGTTTATTGGGGGGGTACGAGCAGTACTTC.

This clonotype appeared many times. DNA for the CDR3: TGCAGTGCTAGAGATTCGAGAATAGCGGGAGGGGACAATGAGCAGTTCTTC. It specifies CSARDSRIAGGDNEQFF. The chain couples TRBV20-1 to TRBJ2-1, with 11 bases that match TRBD2. The CDR3 loop spans 17 amino acids. Germline assignment: CDR1 DFQATT and CDR2 SNEGSKA (reference sequence). V lost 0 bases, J lost 5 bases, and 9 bases stayed unmatched.

This clonotype was observed many times. This sequence joins TRBV7-9 and TRBJ1-1, with TRBD1 as a possible D gene (6 bases). This CDR3 region has 14 residues. Germline values: CDR1 SEHNR, CDR2 FQNEAQ (reference sequence). Trimming pared 1 base from V and 5 bases from J, leaving 11 bases between. The CDR3 loop reads CASSLGGQSTEAFF. The CDR3, as DNA: TGTGCCAGCAGCTTAGGGGGACAATCAACTGAAGCTTTCTTT. Supplemented by reference TRBV7-9 and TRBJ1-1, the full variable domain reads DTGVSQNPRHKITKRGQNVTFRCDPISEHNRLYWYRQTLGQGPEFLTYFQNEAQLEKSRLLSDRFSAERPKGSFSTLEIQRTEQGDSAMYLCASSLGGQSTEAFFGQGTRLTVV.